Reported below is one T cell receptor (beta chain). Patients from Seattle were sampled longitudinally, starting during active infection. Profiled with immunoSEQ multiplex PCR; TCRdb holds only in-frame clones, not every one. The repertoire holds hundreds of thousands of clones, 80% to 95% seen once, with around 0.84% in the top ten. In germline, CDR1 is LGHNA, CDR2 YNFKEQ. The CDR3 has 15 residues. Unmatched junction bases numbered 6, after V lost 5 bases and J lost 4 bases. This sample is part of a study of blood T cell repertoires in COVID-19. Overall study context: Nucleic acid was either cDNA or gDNA, and it came from T cells, B-cell-depleted T cells, or PBMCs.

Sequenced input: peripheral blood. The clonotype comes from a man aged 60 to 75 with COVID-19, enrolled during active disease. The chain carries TRBV4-2 and TRBJ1-3; 9 nucleotides line up with TRBD1. The CDR3 nucleotides read TGTGCCAGCAGCATCCACAGGGGGCGAGGAAACACCATATATTTT. Protein: CASSIHRGRGNTIYF.